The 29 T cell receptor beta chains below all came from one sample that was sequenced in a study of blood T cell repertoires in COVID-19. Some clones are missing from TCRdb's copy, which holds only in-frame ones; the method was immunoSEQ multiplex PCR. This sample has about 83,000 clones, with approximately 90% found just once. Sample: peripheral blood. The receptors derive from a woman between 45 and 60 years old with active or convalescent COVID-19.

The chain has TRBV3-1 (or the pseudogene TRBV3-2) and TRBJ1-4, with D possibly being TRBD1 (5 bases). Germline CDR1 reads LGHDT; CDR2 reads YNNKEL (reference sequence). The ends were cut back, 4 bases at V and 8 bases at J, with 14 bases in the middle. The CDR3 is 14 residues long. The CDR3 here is CASSPSGGREKLFF. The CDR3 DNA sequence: TGTGCCAGCAGCCCGAGCGGGGGAAGAGAAAAACTGTTTTTT.

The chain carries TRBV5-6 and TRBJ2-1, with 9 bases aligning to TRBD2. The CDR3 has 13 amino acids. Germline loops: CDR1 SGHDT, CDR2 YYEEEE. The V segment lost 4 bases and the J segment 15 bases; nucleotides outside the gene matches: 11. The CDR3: CASSPIAGDSVFF. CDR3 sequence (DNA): TGTGCCAGCAGCCCTATAGCGGGGGATTCGGTGTTCTTC.

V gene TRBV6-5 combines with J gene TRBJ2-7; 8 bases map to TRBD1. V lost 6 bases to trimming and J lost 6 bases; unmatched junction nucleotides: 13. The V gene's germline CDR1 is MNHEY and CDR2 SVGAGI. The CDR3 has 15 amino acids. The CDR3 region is CASSAGTGGRVEQYF. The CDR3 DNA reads TGTGCCAGCAGCGCCGGGACAGGCGGTAGAGTCGAGCAGTACTTC.

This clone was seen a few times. The CDR3 coding sequence is TGTGCCACCAGTGACCCAGGGGTGAAGAACACCGGGGAGCTGTTTTTT. This gives the protein CATSDPGVKNTGELFF. This chain uses TRBV24-1 with TRBJ2-2; maybe TRBD1 (6 bases). Trimming took 4 bases from V and 1 from J, leaving 12 bases between them. Germline V lookup: CDR1 KGHDR, CDR2 SFDVKD. There are 16 residues in the CDR3.

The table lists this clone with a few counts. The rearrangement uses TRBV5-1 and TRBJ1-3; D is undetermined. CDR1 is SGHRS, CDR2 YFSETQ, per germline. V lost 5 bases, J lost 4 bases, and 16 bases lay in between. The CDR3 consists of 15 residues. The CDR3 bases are TGCGCCAGCAGTACCGCGACTGCCGGGGGAAACACCATATATTTT. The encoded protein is CASSTATAGGNTIYF.

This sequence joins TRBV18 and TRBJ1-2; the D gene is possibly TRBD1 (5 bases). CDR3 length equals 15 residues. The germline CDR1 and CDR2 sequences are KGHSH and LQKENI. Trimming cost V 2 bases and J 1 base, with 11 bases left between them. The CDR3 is CASSPGAAVNYGYTF. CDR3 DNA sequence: TGTGCCAGCTCACCAGGGGCGGCGGTTAACTATGGCTACACCTTC. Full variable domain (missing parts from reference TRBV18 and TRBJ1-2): NAGVMQNPRHLVRRRGQEARLRCSPMKGHSHVYWYRQLPEEGLKFMVYLQKENIIDESGMPKERFSAEFPKEGPSILRIQQVVRGDSAAYFCASSPGAAVNYGYTFGSGTRLTVV.

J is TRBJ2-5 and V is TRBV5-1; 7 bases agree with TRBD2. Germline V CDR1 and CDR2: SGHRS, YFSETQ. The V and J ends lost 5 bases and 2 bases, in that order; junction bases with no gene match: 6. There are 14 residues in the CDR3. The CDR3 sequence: CASRVAGFQETQYF. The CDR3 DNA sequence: TGCGCCAGCAGAGTAGCGGGTTTTCAAGAGACCCAGTACTTC.

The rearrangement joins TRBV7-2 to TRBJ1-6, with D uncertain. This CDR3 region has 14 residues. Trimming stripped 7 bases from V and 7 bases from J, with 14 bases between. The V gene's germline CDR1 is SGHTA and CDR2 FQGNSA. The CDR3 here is CASKRTNTNSPLHF. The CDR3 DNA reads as TGTGCCAGCAAACGAACTAACACAAATTCACCCCTCCACTTT.

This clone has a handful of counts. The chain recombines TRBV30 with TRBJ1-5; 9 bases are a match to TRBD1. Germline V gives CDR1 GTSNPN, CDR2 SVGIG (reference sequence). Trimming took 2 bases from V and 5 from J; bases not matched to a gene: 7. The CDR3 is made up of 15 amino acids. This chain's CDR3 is CAWSPPGQGHQPQHF. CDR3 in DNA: TGTGCCTGGAGTCCCCCGGGACAGGGCCATCAGCCCCAGCATTTT.

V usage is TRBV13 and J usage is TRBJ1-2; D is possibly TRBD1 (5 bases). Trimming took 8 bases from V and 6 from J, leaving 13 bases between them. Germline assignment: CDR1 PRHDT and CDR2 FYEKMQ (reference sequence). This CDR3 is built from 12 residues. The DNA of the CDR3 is TGTGCCAGCTCCTTTGGGGGGGATGGCTACACCTTC. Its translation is CASSFGGDGYTF.

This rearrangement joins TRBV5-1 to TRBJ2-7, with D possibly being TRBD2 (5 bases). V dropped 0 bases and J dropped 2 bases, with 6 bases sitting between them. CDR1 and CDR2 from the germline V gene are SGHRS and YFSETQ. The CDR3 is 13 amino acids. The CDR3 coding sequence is TGCGCCAGCAGCTTGGTCGGGACCTACGAGCAGTACTTC. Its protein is CASSLVGTYEQYF.

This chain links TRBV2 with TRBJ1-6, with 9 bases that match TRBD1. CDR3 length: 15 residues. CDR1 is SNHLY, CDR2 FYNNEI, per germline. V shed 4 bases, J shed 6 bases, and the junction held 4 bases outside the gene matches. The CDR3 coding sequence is TGTGCCAGCAGTGTGACAGGGGGTCCTAATTCACCCCTCCACTTT. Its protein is CASSVTGGPNSPLHF. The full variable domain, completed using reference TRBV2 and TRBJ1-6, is EPEVTQTPSHQVTQMGQEVILRCVPISNHLYFYWYRQILGQKVEFLVSFYNNEISEKSEIFDDQFSVERPDGSNFTLKIRSTKLEDSAMYFCASSVTGGPNSPLHFGNGTRLTVT.

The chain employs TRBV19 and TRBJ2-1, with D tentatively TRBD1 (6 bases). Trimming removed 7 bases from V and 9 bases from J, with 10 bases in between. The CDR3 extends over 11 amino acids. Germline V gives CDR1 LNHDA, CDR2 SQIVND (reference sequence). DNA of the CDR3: TGTGCCAGTACCCAGGGGATTGAGCAGTTCTTC. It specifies CASTQGIEQFF. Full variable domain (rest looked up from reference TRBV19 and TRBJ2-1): DGGITQSPKYLFRKEGQNVTLSCEQNLNHDAMYWYRQDPGQGLRLIYYSQIVNDFQKGDIAEGYSVSREKKESFPLTVTSAQKNPTAFYLCASTQGIEQFFGPGTRLTVL.

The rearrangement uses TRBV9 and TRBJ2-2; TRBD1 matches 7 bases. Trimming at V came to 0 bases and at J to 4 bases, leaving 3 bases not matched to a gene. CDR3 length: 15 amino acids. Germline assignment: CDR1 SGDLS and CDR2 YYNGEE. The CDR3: CASSVAQGITGELFF. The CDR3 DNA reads TGTGCCAGCAGCGTAGCACAGGGGATCACCGGGGAGCTGTTTTTT. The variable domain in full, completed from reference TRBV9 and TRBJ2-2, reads DSGVTQTPKHLITATGQRVTLRCSPRSGDLSVYWYQQSLDQGLQFLIQYYNGEERAKGNILERFSAQQFPDLHSELNLSSLELGDSALYFCASSVAQGITGELFFGEGSRLTVL.

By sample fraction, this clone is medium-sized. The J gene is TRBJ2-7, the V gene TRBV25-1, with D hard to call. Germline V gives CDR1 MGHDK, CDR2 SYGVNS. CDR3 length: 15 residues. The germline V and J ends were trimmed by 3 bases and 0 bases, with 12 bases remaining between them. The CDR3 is CASSDPTLSSYEQYF. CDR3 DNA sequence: TGTGCCAGCAGTGACCCGACACTGAGCTCCTACGAGCAGTACTTC.

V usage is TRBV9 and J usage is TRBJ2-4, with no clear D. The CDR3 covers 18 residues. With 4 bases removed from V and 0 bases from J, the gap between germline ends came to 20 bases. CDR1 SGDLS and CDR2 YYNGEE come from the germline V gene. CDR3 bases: TGTGCCAGCAGCCCAGGCCCCCTAAAACCTCAAGCCAAAAACATTCAGTACTTC. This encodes CASSPGPLKPQAKNIQYF.

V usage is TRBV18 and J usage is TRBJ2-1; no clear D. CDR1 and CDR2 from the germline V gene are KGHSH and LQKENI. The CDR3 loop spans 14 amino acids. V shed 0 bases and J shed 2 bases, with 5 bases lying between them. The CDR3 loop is CASSPPFPYNEQFF. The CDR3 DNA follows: TGTGCCAGCTCACCACCCTTCCCCTACAATGAGCAGTTCTTC.

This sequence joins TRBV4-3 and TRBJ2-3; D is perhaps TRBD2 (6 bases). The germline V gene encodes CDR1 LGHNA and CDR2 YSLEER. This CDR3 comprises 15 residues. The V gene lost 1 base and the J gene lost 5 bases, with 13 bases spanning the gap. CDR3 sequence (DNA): TGCGCCAGCAGCCAAGTCGGGGGTTCAGAAGATACGCAGTATTTT. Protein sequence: CASSQVGGSEDTQYF.

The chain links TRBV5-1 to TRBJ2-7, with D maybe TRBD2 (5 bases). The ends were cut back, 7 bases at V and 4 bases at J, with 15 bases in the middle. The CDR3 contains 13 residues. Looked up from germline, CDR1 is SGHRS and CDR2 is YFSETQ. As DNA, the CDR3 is TGCGCCAGCGGACCGACGTCGGGATACGAGCAGTACTTC. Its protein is CASGPTSGYEQYF.

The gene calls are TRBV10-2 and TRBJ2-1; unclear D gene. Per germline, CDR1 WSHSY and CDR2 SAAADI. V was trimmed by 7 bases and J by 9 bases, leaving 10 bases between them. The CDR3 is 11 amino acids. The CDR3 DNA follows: TGCGCCAGCAAACAACAGAGTGAGCAGTTCTTC. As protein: CASKQQSEQFF.

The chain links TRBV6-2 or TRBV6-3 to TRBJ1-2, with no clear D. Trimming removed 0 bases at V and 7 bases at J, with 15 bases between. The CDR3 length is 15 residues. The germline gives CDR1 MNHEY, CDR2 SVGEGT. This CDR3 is CASSYSGGGLSGYTF. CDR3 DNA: TGTGCCAGCAGTTACTCGGGCGGAGGATTGAGTGGCTACACCTTC.

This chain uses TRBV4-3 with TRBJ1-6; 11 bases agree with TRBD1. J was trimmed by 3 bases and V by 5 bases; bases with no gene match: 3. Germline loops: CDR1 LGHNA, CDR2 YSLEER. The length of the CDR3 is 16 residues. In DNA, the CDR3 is TGCGCCAGCAGCTTCGGGACAGGGGGCTATAATTCACCCCTCCACTTT. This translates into CASSFGTGGYNSPLHF.

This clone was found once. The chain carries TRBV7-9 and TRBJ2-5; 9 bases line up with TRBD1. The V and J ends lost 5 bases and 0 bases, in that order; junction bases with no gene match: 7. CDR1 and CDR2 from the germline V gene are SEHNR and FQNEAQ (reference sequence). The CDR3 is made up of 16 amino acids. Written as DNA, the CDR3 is TGTGCCAGCAGCCCCGGACAGGGGTGGTACCAAGAGACCCAGTACTTC. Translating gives CASSPGQGWYQETQYF.

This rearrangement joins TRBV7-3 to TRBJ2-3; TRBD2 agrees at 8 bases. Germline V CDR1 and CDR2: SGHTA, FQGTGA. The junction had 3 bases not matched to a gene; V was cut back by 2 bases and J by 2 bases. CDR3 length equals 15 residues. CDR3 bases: TGTGCCAGCAGCTTATACGGGGGGGACACAGATACGCAGTATTTT. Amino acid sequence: CASSLYGGDTDTQYF.

The CDR3 reads CASSQVTGSLTTNEKLFF. CDR3 bases: TGTGCCAGCAGCCAAGTGACAGGTTCGTTAACAACTAATGAAAAACTGTTTTTT. V and J are TRBV4-2 and TRBJ1-4; D possibly corresponds to TRBD1 (6 bases). Trimming shortened V by 1 base and J by 0 bases, and 15 bases separated the two germline ends. This CDR3 spans 18 amino acids. Germline CDR1 reads LGHNA; CDR2 reads YNFKEQ.

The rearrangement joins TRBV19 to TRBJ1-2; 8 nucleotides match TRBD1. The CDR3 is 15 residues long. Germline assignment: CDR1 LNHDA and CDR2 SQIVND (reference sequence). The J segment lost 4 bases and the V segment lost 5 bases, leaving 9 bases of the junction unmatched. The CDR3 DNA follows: TGTGCCAGTAGTCTACTGACAGGGACAGGCTATGGCTACACCTTC. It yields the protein CASSLLTGTGYGYTF.

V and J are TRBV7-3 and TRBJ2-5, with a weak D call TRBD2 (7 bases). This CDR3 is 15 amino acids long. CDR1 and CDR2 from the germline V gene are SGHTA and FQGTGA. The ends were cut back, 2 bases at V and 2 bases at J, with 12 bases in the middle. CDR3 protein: CASSLAGALQETQYF. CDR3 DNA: TGTGCCAGCAGCTTAGCGGGGGCCCTACAAGAGACCCAGTACTTC.

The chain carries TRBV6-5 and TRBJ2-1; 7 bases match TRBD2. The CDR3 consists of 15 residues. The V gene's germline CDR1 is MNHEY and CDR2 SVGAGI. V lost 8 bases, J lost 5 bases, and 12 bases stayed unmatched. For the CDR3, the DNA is TGTGCCAGCTCCCAGGGAGCGGGGTTAAACAATGAGCAGTTCTTC. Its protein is CASSQGAGLNNEQFF.

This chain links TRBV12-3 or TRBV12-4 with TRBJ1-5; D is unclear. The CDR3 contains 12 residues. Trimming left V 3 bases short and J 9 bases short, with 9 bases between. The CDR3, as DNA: TGTGCCAGCAGTTTTCCCGGTGGGCCCCAGCATTTT. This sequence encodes CASSFPGGPQHF.